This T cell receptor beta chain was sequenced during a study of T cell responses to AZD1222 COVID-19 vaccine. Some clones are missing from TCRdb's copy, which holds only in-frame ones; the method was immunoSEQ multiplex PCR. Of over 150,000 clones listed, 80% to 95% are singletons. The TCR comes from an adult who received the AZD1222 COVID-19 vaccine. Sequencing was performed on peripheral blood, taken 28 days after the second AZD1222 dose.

As DNA, the CDR3 is TGTGCCAGCAGGTACCGGACAGGGGGGAAGAACAATCAGCCCCAGCATTTT. Its translation: CASRYRTGGKNNQPQHF. The chain carries TRBV11-2 and TRBJ1-5, with 10 bases identical to TRBD1. J lost 3 bases, V lost 6 bases, and 11 bases had no gene match. The CDR3 covers 17 residues. The germline CDR1 and CDR2 sequences are SGHAT and FQNNGV.